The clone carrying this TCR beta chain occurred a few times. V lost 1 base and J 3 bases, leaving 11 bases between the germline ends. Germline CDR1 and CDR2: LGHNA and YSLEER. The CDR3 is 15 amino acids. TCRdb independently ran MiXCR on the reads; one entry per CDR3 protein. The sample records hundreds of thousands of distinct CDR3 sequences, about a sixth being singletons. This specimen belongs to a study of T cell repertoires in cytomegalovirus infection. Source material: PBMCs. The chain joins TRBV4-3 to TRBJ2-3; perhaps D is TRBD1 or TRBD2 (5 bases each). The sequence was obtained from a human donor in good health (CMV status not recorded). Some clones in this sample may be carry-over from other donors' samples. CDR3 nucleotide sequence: TGCGCCAGCAGCCAAGGAGGGGATTTGACAGATACGCAGTATTTT. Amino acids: CASSQGGDLTDTQYF.